This T cell receptor (beta chain) was recorded in a study of cytomegalovirus exposure and HLA in healthy donors. Study results and caveats: An apparent linkage of common viral pathogens to several of the most significant clusters emerged in a later analysis. The study put 150 or so TCR beta chains on its list as cytomegalovirus-associated.

J lost 1 base, V lost 4 bases, and 7 bases had no gene match. The CDR3 has 16 amino acids. Germline CDR1 reads ENHRY; CDR2 reads SYGVKD. The primer mix had 60 Vbeta and 13 Jbeta primers. Clones were read by immunoSEQ multiplex PCR, and TCRdb kept only the in-frame ones, dropping some. This table has some 120,000 clones, 75% to 85% appearing once. With respect to this clone: Its matching antigen is unknown.

The sequence was obtained from a woman younger than 30 in good health and CMV-seropositive. The sample taken for sequencing was PBMCs. The chain recombines TRBV10-3 with TRBJ2-3, with 8 nucleotides matching TRBD2. The CDR3 DNA reads as TGTGCCATCAGTGTAGACTCAGCGGGGGGCACAGATACGCAGTATTTT. It codes for CAISVDSAGGTDTQYF.